This T cell receptor (beta chain) was identified in a study of beta chain features in type 1 diabetes. Study results and caveats: cDNA sequencing could over-represent cells with high TCR expression.

Expressed TCRB transcripts were sequenced, since all the RNA that had been isolated was reverse transcribed. Each sample of naive, central memory or regulatory T cells had, on average, approximately 4 million reads. This table comes from immunoSEQ multiplex PCR, and its TCRdb copy is limited to in-frame clones, with some not included. The table shows around 400,000 clones, with roughly 12% occurring only once. This clone was observed a handful of times. As yet, its antigen is unknown. The material sequenced was naive CD4+ T cells from blood. The origin of this receptor is a man aged 18 to 29 in good health.

The CDR3 reads CSVTGQTNTEAFF. CDR3 nucleotide sequence: TGCAGCGTGACCGGACAAACGAACACTGAAGCTTTCTTT. The chain uses TRBV29-1 and TRBJ1-1, with D tentatively TRBD1 (5 bases). V gave up 6 bases and J gave up 1 base, with 12 bases separating them. Per the germline V gene, CDR1 is SQVTM and CDR2 is ANQGSEA. This CDR3 contains 13 residues.